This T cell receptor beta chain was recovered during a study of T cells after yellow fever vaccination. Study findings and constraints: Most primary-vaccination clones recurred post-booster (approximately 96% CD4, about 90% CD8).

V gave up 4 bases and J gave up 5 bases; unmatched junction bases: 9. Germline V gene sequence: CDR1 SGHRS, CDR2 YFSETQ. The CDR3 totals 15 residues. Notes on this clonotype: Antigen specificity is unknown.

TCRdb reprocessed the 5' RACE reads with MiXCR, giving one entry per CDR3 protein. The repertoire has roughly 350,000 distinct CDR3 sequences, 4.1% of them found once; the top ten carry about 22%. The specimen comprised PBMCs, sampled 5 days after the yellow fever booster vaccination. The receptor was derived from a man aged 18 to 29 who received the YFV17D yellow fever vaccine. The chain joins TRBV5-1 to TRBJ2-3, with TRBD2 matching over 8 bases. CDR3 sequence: CASSPVAGRGDTQYF. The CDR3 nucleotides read TGCGCCAGCAGCCCAGTAGCGGGGAGAGGAGATACGCAGTATTTT.